These 22 T cell receptor beta chains share one sample of origin, sequenced in a study of CD8 T cells in ankylosing spondylitis. TCRdb redid the calling of the 5' RACE reads with MiXCR, one entry per CDR3 protein. The sample lists 200,000 to 300,000 distinct CDR3 sequences, 10% to 13% occurring once. Sequencing input: blood, either unsorted or a sorted T cell fraction (not recorded which). All receptors come from a male donor with ankylosing spondylitis or in good health (not recorded which).

The V call is TRBV24-1, the J call TRBJ2-2; D uncertain. Germline lookup yields CDR1 KGHDR and CDR2 SFDVKD. V gave up 3 bases and J gave up 0 bases, with 10 bases separating them. The length of the CDR3 is 16 residues. CDR3: CATSDPRGPNTGELFF. CDR3 nucleotides: TGTGCCACCAGTGATCCCCGAGGACCGAACACCGGGGAGCTGTTTTTT.

A remark on this clonotype: Being one base from a much bigger clone, this may be a read error. This chain connects TRBV3-1 to TRBJ2-6; D is possibly TRBD1 (5 bases). CDR3 length equals 15 residues. Germline V CDR1 and CDR2: LGHDT, YNNKEL (reference sequence). CDR3 nucleotides: TGTGCCGGCAGCCAAGAAGGGGCCGGGGCCAACGTCCTGACTTTC. Translated: CAGSQEGAGANVLTF.

This clonotype was recorded at least ten times. The chain couples TRBV2 to TRBJ1-1; no clear D. The V end was cut by 1 base, the J end by 3 bases, with 6 bases between. The length of the CDR3 is 13 residues. CDR1 and CDR2 from the germline V gene are SNHLY and FYNNEI. CDR3 sequence reads: CASSEEWDTEAFF. The CDR3 bases are TGTGCCAGCAGTGAAGAGTGGGACACTGAAGCTTTCTTT. The variable domain in full, completed from reference TRBV2 and TRBJ1-1, reads EPEVTQTPSHQVTQMGQEVILRCVPISNHLYFYWYRQILGQKVEFLVSFYNNEISEKSEIFDDQFSVERPDGSNFTLKIRSTKLEDSAMYFCASSEEWDTEAFFGQGTRLTVV.

This clonotype was recorded at least ten times. The V and J genes are TRBV20-1 and TRBJ1-4, with TRBD1 identical over 7 bases. After removal of 1 base from V and 0 bases from J, the junction contained 2 bases not matched to a gene. The germline V gene encodes CDR1 DFQATT and CDR2 SNEGSKA (reference sequence). The CDR3 covers 15 residues. The DNA for the CDR3 is TGCAGTGCTAGAGGACAGGGAGCAACTAATGAAAAACTGTTTTTT. Its protein is CSARGQGATNEKLFF.

This clonotype was observed many times. The CDR3 DNA follows: TGCGCCAGCAGCCAAGATAGAACAGCTGCCTACGAGCAGTACTTC. Its protein product is CASSQDRTAAYEQYF. The chain recombines TRBV4-1 with TRBJ2-7; D gene uncertain. This CDR3 is 15 amino acids long. V gave up 0 bases and J gave up 2 bases, with 11 bases separating them. Germline values: CDR1 MGHRA, CDR2 YSYEKL.

This clonotype was counted only a few times. DNA for the CDR3: TGTGCCAGCAGCCCCTCAGGACTAGCGGGAGGAGAGCAGTACTTC. This gives the protein CASSPSGLAGGEQYF. The V and J genes are TRBV7-9 and TRBJ2-7; 14 bases line up with TRBD2. Germline loops: CDR1 SEHNR, CDR2 FQNEAQ (reference sequence). Losses at the gene ends were 5 bases for V and 7 bases for J; bases not matched to a gene: 7. The CDR3 spans 15 residues.

There are many counts of this clonotype. J is TRBJ1-2 and V is TRBV5-4, with D possibly TRBD1 on 5 matching bases. Germline CDR1 and CDR2: SGHNT and YYREEE (reference sequence). Trimming took off 0 bases at V and 3 bases at J, with 9 bases between the two ends. This CDR3 has 14 amino acids. The CDR3 protein is CASSLGGSDYGYTF. The CDR3 DNA reads as TGTGCCAGCAGCTTGGGGGGGTCTGACTATGGCTACACCTTC.

This clonotype was recorded many times. The chain combines TRBV7-9 with TRBJ1-1; D gene ambiguous. The CDR3 has 14 residues. Trimming took off 5 bases at V and 1 base at J, with 11 bases between the two ends. Germline V CDR1 and CDR2: SEHNR, FQNEAQ (reference sequence). The CDR3 here is CASSALGENTEAFF. CDR3 DNA: TGTGCCAGCAGCGCCCTTGGGGAGAACACTGAAGCTTTCTTT.

This clonotype was counted at least ten times. The V gene is TRBV20-1, the J gene TRBJ1-5; D gene unclear. Deletions cut 3 bases from V and 1 base from J, with 10 bases between. The V gene's germline CDR1 is DFQATT and CDR2 SNEGSKA (reference sequence). The CDR3 consists of 14 residues. CDR3 loop: CSASSGWSNQPQHF. The DNA of the CDR3 is TGCAGTGCTAGTTCGGGCTGGAGCAATCAGCCCCAGCATTTT.

This clonotype was observed many times. The rearrangement joins TRBV5-1 to TRBJ1-2; TRBD1 matches 7 bases. CDR1 is SGHRS and CDR2 is YFSETQ in the germline V gene. V shed 0 bases, J shed 4 bases, and the junction held 3 bases outside the gene matches. The CDR3 has 14 amino acids. The CDR3 loop reads CASSLGTGAYGYTF. The CDR3 nucleotides are TGCGCCAGCAGCTTGGGAACAGGGGCCTATGGCTACACCTTC.

This clonotype was picked up many times. This sequence joins TRBV6-1 and TRBJ1-3; D is undetermined. There are 14 residues in the CDR3. CDR1 is MNHNS and CDR2 is SASEGT in the germline V gene. Trimming cost V 2 bases and J 2 bases, with 7 bases left between them. The CDR3 nucleotides read TGTGCCAGCAGTGAATTGGGAGCTGGAAACACCATATATTTT. It is translated as CASSELGAGNTIYF.

In its sample, this clonotype was seen a few times. The rearrangement uses TRBV11-2 and TRBJ2-7; TRBD2 matches at 8 bases. Germline CDR1 SGHAT, CDR2 FQNNGV. CDR3 length: 16 amino acids. J was trimmed by 5 bases and V by 0 bases; bases with no gene match: 9. The CDR3 DNA reads TGTGCCAGCAGCTTAGAGAGCGGAAGCGGGAGTCACGAGCAGTACTTC. It encodes CASSLESGSGSHEQYF.

This clonotype was counted only a few times. CDR3 loop: CASSPQGQGAGHGYTF. The CDR3 coding sequence is TGTGCCAGCTCACCCCAAGGACAGGGGGCTGGCCATGGCTACACCTTC. This chain connects TRBV18 to TRBJ1-2, with 11 bases that match TRBD1. The CDR3 totals 16 residues. With V trimmed by 3 bases and J by 6 bases, 9 bases remained unmatched. Germline V lookup: CDR1 KGHSH, CDR2 LQKENI. Supplemented by reference TRBV18 and TRBJ1-2, the full variable domain reads NAGVMQNPRHLVRRRGQEARLRCSPMKGHSHVYWYRQLPEEGLKFMVYLQKENIIDESGMPKERFSAEFPKEGPSILRIQQVVRGDSAAYFCASSPQGQGAGHGYTFGSGTRLTVV.

This clonotype was detected ten times or more. This chain uses TRBV20-1 with TRBJ2-5, with D perhaps matching TRBD2 (6 bases). The length of the CDR3 is 14 residues. Germline values: CDR1 DFQATT, CDR2 SNEGSKA (reference sequence). Trimming removed 7 bases from V and 4 bases from J, with 19 bases in between. The CDR3 DNA sequence: TGCAGTGGTTTGGCCGTGGCGGGGCGAGAGACCCAGTACTTC. It translates to CSGLAVAGRETQYF.

This clonotype has just a few counts. The chain has TRBV11-2 and TRBJ1-2, with 7 nucleotides matching TRBD1. V dropped 0 bases and J dropped 5; count of bases not matched to a gene: 9. Germline CDR1 reads SGHAT; CDR2 reads FQNNGV. The CDR3 extends over 16 amino acids. CDR3 nucleotides: TGTGCCAGCAGCTTAGAATCACAGGGGCCGTTGTATGGCTACACCTTC. Its protein product is CASSLESQGPLYGYTF.

At least ten counts were recorded for this clonotype. The chain carries TRBV30 and TRBJ2-4; the match to TRBD1 covers 9 bases. Germline V gives CDR1 GTSNPN, CDR2 SVGIG (reference sequence). The length of the CDR3 is 11 residues. V was clipped by 6 bases and J by 7 bases; unmatched bases: 1. The CDR3 DNA reads as TGTGCCTGTACAGGGGGCAACATTCAGTACTTC. Translating gives CACTGGNIQYF.

At least ten counts were recorded for this clonotype. This CDR3 is CASSLAGGTGELFF. DNA for the CDR3: TGCGCCAGCAGCTTGGCCGGGGGAACCGGGGAGCTGTTTTTT. J is TRBJ2-2 and V is TRBV5-1; D might be TRBD2 (6 bases). The CDR3 is 14 residues long. CDR1 and CDR2 (germline): SGHRS, YFSETQ. Trimming shortened V by 0 bases and J by 5 bases, and 8 bases separated the two germline ends.

This clonotype was counted ten times or more. V and J are TRBV25-1 and TRBJ1-1; 7 nucleotides align to TRBD1. Trimming at V came to 6 bases and at J to 1 base, leaving 5 bases not matched to a gene. Germline CDR1 is MGHDK and CDR2 is SYGVNS. This CDR3 has 14 residues. CDR3 in DNA: TGTGCCAGCAGGCGGGGACAGCCGAACACTGAAGCTTTCTTT. This codes for CASRRGQPNTEAFF. The full variable domain, rest sourced from reference TRBV25-1 and TRBJ1-1, is EADIYQTPRYLVIGTGKKITLECSQTMGHDKMYWYQQDPGMELHLIHYSYGVNSTEKGDLSSESTVSRIRTEHFPLTLESARPSHTSQYLCASRRGQPNTEAFFGQGTRLTVV.

This clonotype was seen many times. CDR3 coding DNA: TGTGCCAGCAGCCATTATCGGGGGGCCTCCACAGATACGCAGTATTTT. Protein product: CASSHYRGASTDTQYF. The chain combines TRBV3-1 with TRBJ2-3; tentative D call: TRBD2 (7 bases). The ends were cut back, 3 bases at V and 2 bases at J, with 15 bases in the middle. CDR3 length equals 16 residues. The germline gives CDR1 LGHDT, CDR2 YNNKEL (reference sequence).

With respect to this clonotype: A much larger clonotype is one base distant, so this may be a read error. The chain couples TRBV6-2 or TRBV6-3 to TRBJ2-7, with D unresolved. V gave up 5 bases and J gave up 4 bases, with 12 bases separating them. The CDR3 is 13 residues long. Germline values: CDR1 MNHEY, CDR2 SVGEGT. Here the CDR3 DNA reads TGTGCCAGCAGTGACACCGCACCGTACGAGCAGTACTTC. This encodes CASSDTAPYEQYF.

Only a few counts were recorded for this clonotype. The chain uses TRBV5-1 and TRBJ2-1; 11 bases are shared with TRBD1. Looked up from germline, CDR1 is SGHRS and CDR2 is YFSETQ. V shed 0 bases, J shed 5 bases, and the junction held 7 bases outside the gene matches. This CDR3 is built from 17 residues. CDR3 residues: CASSLGGGTGGHNEQFF. CDR3 nucleotides: TGCGCCAGCAGCTTGGGCGGGGGGACAGGGGGTCACAATGAGCAGTTCTTC.

There are many counts of this clonotype. The rearrangement joins TRBV20-1 to TRBJ1-5, with D perhaps TRBD1 (5 bases). The germline CDR1 and CDR2 sequences are DFQATT and SNEGSKA (reference sequence). Trimming pared 7 bases from V and 1 base from J, leaving 11 bases between. The CDR3 is made up of 13 amino acids. This CDR3 reads CSVTKGSNQPQHF. The DNA of the CDR3 is TGCAGTGTTACAAAGGGGAGCAATCAGCCCCAGCATTTT.